A selection of T cell receptor beta chains follows, all from one sample in a study of blood T cell repertoires in COVID-19. The method was immunoSEQ multiplex PCR; TCRdb's version includes in-frame clones alone and lacks a portion of them. The table includes tens of thousands of clones, roughly 91% detected once. The sample comprised peripheral blood. The receptors shown here come from a woman in her fifties or sixties in a cohort sampled during active COVID-19. Each CDR3 is given with its conserved first and last residue. A D gene is named only where the DNA matches it firmly. Clone size is given for some rows only: seen once, a few or many times, or a class if the clone is expanded.

CDR3aa	CDR3nt	d_gene	j_gene	v_gene	abundance
CAIDFTGGSTDTQYF	TGTGCCATAGACTTCACAGGGGGCAGCACAGATACGCAGTATTTT	TRBD1	TRBJ2-3	TRBV7-9	.
CASSVGGNEGETQYF	TGTGCCAGCAGCGTAGGCGGGAATGAGGGAGAGACCCAGTACTTC	.	TRBJ2-5	TRBV9	.
CASSQDFPTAGELFF	TGCGCCAGCAGCCAAGATTTCCCAACGGCCGGGGAGCTGTTTTTT	.	TRBJ2-2	TRBV4-1	.
CAIRPGQGAPGGYTF	TGTGCCATCAGACCGGGACAGGGGGCGCCGGGAGGCTACACCTTC	TRBD1	TRBJ1-2	TRBV10-3	.
CASSLSVDTEAFF	TGTGCCAGCAGCCTATCAGTGGACACTGAAGCTTTCTTT	.	TRBJ1-1	TRBV3-1/TRBV3-2	.
CASSEAGTRTDTQYF	TGTGCCAGCAGCGAAGCGGGAACCCGCACAGATACGCAGTATTTT	TRBD2	TRBJ2-3	TRBV7-9	.
CASSHLTPTTGGETQYF	TGTGCCAGCAGCCATCTAACGCCTACCACCGGGGGAGAGACCCAGTACTTC	.	TRBJ2-5	TRBV3-1/TRBV3-2	.
CAGSVGTGHRETQYF	TGTGCCGGCAGCGTAGGGACAGGGCATAGGGAGACCCAGTACTTC	TRBD1	TRBJ2-5	TRBV9	.
CAISESRGQPYEQYF	TGTGCCATCAGTGAGTCGAGGGGACAGCCCTACGAGCAGTACTTC	TRBD1	TRBJ2-7	TRBV10-3	.
CASSLLPGGETDTQYF	TGTGCCAGCAGCTTATTACCCGGGGGGGAGACAGATACGCAGTATTTT	TRBD2	TRBJ2-3	TRBV27	.
CASSLTGAQYF	TGTGCCAGCAGTTTGACAGGAGCGCAGTATTTT	.	TRBJ2-3	TRBV12-3/TRBV12-4	.
CASTQGPASGNTIYF	TGTGCCAGCACCCAGGGGCCGGCCTCTGGAAACACCATATATTTT	.	TRBJ1-3	TRBV7-9	once
CASSKEGGGRDDSPLHF	TGTGCCAGCAGCAAAGAAGGGGGGGGCAGGGATGATTCACCCCTCCACTTT	.	TRBJ1-6	TRBV21-1	.
CASTTFSGLHTGELFF	TGTGCCAGCACCACATTTTCGGGACTCCACACCGGGGAGCTGTTTTTT	.	TRBJ2-2	TRBV7-9	.
CASSQELAVTDTQYF	TGTGCCAGCAGCCAAGAGCTAGCGGTCACAGATACGCAGTATTTT	TRBD2	TRBJ2-3	TRBV14	.
CATRRGQGVVQPQHF	TGTGCCACCAGAAGGGGACAGGGGGTAGTTCAGCCCCAGCATTTT	TRBD1	TRBJ1-5	TRBV15	.
CASSNHGVGNEKLFF	TGTGCCAGCAGCAATCACGGGGTCGGTAATGAAAAACTGTTTTTT	.	TRBJ1-4	TRBV3-1/TRBV3-2	.
CASSPSRVEAQHF	TGTGCCAGCTCCCCTTCGAGAGTGGAGGCCCAGCATTTT	.	TRBJ1-5	TRBV18	.
CASSQARQGRATNEKLFF	TGTGCCAGCAGCCAAGCCCGACAGGGACGGGCAACTAATGAAAAACTGTTTTTT	TRBD1	TRBJ1-4	TRBV4-2	few
CASSQDKASGEYNEQFF	TGTGCCAGCAGCCAAGATAAGGCTAGCGGGGAGTACAATGAGCAGTTCTTC	TRBD2	TRBJ2-1	TRBV4-2	.
CSGALGTGGLEQYF	TGCAGCGGCGCCCTGGGGACAGGGGGGCTCGAGCAGTACTTC	TRBD1	TRBJ2-7	TRBV29-1	.
CATCSGIAPYEQYF	TGTGCCACCTGCTCCGGGATTGCGCCCTACGAGCAGTACTTC	.	TRBJ2-7	TRBV24-1	once
CASRKDRGHYGYTF	TGTGCCAGCAGAAAAGACAGGGGGCACTATGGCTACACCTTC	TRBD1	TRBJ1-2	TRBV27	.
CASSPRGGAMNEQFF	TGTGCCAGCAGCCCTCGGGGGGGGGCGATGAATGAGCAGTTCTTC	TRBD2	TRBJ2-1	TRBV7-9	.
CASSASTDLYNSPLHF	TGTGCCAGCAGTGCCTCGACAGATCTCTATAATTCACCCCTCCACTTT	.	TRBJ1-6	TRBV6-1	.
CAISGSYEQYF	TGTGCCATCAGTGGGAGCTACGAGCAGTACTTC	.	TRBJ2-7	TRBV10-3	.